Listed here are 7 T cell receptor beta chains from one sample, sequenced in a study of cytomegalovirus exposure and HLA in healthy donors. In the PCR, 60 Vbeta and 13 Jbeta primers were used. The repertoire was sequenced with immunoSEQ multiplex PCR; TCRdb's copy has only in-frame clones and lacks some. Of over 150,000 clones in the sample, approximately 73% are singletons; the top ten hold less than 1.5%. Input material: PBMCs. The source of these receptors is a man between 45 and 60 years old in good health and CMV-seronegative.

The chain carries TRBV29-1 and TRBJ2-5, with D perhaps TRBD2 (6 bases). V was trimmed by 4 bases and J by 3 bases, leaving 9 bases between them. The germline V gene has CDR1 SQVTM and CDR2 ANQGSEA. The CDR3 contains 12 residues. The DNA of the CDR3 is TGCAGCGTTGTCGCGGGGAAAGAGACCCAGTACTTC. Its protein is CSVVAGKETQYF.

This chain's CDR3 is CASSPQSEKLFF. The CDR3 nucleotides read TGTGCCAGCTCACCCCAGTCGGAAAAACTGTTTTTT. This rearrangement joins TRBV18 to TRBJ1-4, with D uncertain. This CDR3 is 12 amino acids long. Germline CDR1 and CDR2: KGHSH and LQKENI. Deletions cut 3 bases from V and 8 bases from J, with 7 bases between. Together with reference TRBV18 and TRBJ1-4, the CDR3 gives the full variable domain: NAGVMQNPRHLVRRRGQEARLRCSPMKGHSHVYWYRQLPEEGLKFMVYLQKENIIDESGMPKERFSAEFPKEGPSILRIQQVVRGDSAAYFCASSPQSEKLFFGSGTQLSVL.

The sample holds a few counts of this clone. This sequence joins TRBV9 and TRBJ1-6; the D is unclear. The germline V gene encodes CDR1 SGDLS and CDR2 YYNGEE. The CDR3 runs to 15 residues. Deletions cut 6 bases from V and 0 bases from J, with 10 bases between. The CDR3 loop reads CASTPLSSYNSPLHF. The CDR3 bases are TGTGCCAGCACCCCACTGAGCTCCTATAATTCACCCCTCCACTTT.

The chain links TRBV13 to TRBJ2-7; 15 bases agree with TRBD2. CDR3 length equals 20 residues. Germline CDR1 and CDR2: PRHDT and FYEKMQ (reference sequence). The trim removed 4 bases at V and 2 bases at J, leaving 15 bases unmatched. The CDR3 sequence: CASSSNWGLAGGRAAYEQYF. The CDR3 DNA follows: TGTGCCAGCAGCTCCAACTGGGGACTAGCGGGGGGCCGAGCCGCCTACGAGCAGTACTTC.

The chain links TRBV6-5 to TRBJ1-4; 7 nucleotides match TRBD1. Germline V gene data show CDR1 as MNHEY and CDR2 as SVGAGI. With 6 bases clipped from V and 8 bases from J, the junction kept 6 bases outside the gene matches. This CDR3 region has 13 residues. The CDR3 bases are TGTGCCAGCAGAGACAGGGTTTGGGAAAAACTGTTTTTT. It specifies CASRDRVWEKLFF.

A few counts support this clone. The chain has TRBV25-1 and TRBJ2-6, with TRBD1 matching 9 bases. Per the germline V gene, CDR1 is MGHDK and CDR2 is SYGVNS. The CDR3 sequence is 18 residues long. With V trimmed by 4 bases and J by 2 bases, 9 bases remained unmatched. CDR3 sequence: CASSGTGGVLTGANVLTF. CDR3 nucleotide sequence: TGTGCCAGCAGTGGTACAGGGGGCGTGTTGACTGGGGCCAACGTCCTGACTTTC.

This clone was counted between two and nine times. CDR3: CASSESGSSGNTIYF. The DNA of the CDR3 is TGCGCCAGCAGTGAGTCGGGCAGCTCTGGAAACACCATATATTTT. The chain uses TRBV10-2 and TRBJ1-3; D ambiguous. Looked up from germline, CDR1 is WSHSY and CDR2 is SAAADI. This CDR3 has 15 amino acids. Trimming stripped 0 bases from V and 0 bases from J, with 6 bases between.